The clone carrying this T cell receptor (beta chain) was found many times. Its antigen is unknown. Individual cDNA molecules each received unique molecular identifiers attached to them. MiXCR was run by TCRdb on the 5' RACE reads, yielding one entry per CDR3 protein. The repertoire has tens of thousands of distinct CDR3 sequences, over 5% of them found once; the top ten carry 7.8%. The data originate from a study of early T cells in non-severe SARS-CoV-2 infection. Broader study findings: Lookups in VDJdb leaned toward anti-spike CD8 responses and missed private and CD4 specificities.

This clonotype was sampled from an adult who was a healthcare worker with PCR-confirmed SARS-CoV-2 infection or an uninfected control (not recorded which). Source material: whole blood.

In DNA form, the CDR3 reads TGTGCCAGCAGCCAAGCAGGGTTTAACTATGGCTACACCTTC. Amino acid sequence: CASSQAGFNYGYTF. The V call is TRBV7-2, the J call TRBJ1-2, with D maybe TRBD1 (5 bases). Per germline, CDR1 SGHTA and CDR2 FQGNSA. Trimming cost V 5 bases and J 1 base, with 11 bases left between them. The CDR3 has 14 amino acids.